The rows below give T cell receptor beta chains drawn from one sample of a study of human T cells and chemical hapten exposure. TCRdb independently ran MiXCR on the reads; one entry per CDR3 protein. The sample has around 120,000 distinct CDR3 sequences, approximately 9% seen once. Sequencing was carried out using whole blood. These receptors originate from a human donor in good health. Some clones in this sample may be carry-over from other donors' samples. The CDR3 runs from the conserved cysteine through the conserved F or W. Fields, in order: J gene, D gene, V gene, clone size, CDR3 protein, CDR3 DNA. D genes are given only for firm matches. The size field is filled for only some rows; it gives once, few, many or a size class.

J gene: TRBJ2-7; D gene: NA; V gene: TRBV6-1; clone size: many; CDR3 protein: CASSGGGLLAYEQYF; CDR3 DNA: TGTGCCAGCAGTGGAGGGGGACTTCTGGCCTACGAGCAGTACTTC
J gene: TRBJ2-2; D gene: NA; V gene: TRBV6-1; clone size: NA; CDR3 protein: CASSDRRDDTGELFF; CDR3 DNA: TGTGCCAGCAGTGATAGGCGGGATGACACCGGGGAGCTGTTTTTT
J gene: TRBJ2-6; D gene: TRBD2; V gene: TRBV19; clone size: NA; CDR3 protein: CASSRGLAGSAGANVLTF; CDR3 DNA: TGTGCCAGTAGTAGAGGACTAGCGGGATCCGCTGGGGCCAACGTCCTGACTTTC
J gene: TRBJ2-2; D gene: NA; V gene: TRBV20-1; clone size: NA; CDR3 protein: CSARSYDSGELFF; CDR3 DNA: TGCAGTGCTAGGAGCTACGACTCCGGGGAGCTGTTTTTT
J gene: TRBJ2-5; D gene: NA; V gene: TRBV6-5; clone size: few; CDR3 protein: CASSYRSSPETQYF; CDR3 DNA: TGTGCCAGCAGTTACCGGTCGTCCCCAGAGACCCAGTACTTC
J gene: TRBJ2-1; D gene: NA; V gene: TRBV2; clone size: many; CDR3 protein: CASKKGTSSSYNEQFF; CDR3 DNA: TGTGCCAGCAAAAAAGGGACTTCGAGCTCCTACAATGAGCAGTTCTTC
J gene: TRBJ1-3; D gene: TRBD1; V gene: TRBV9; clone size: few; CDR3 protein: CASSTRDRGGSGNTIYF; CDR3 DNA: TGTGCCAGCAGCACCCGGGACAGGGGAGGATCTGGAAACACCATATATTTT
J gene: TRBJ2-1; D gene: TRBD1; V gene: TRBV9; clone size: few; CDR3 protein: CASSGDRGRVFF; CDR3 DNA: TGTGCCAGCAGCGGGGACAGGGGCCGTGTGTTCTTC
J gene: TRBJ1-1; D gene: NA; V gene: TRBV29-1; clone size: NA; CDR3 protein: CSVEGQARTEAFF; CDR3 DNA: TGCAGCGTTGAAGGTCAGGCCAGGACTGAAGCTTTCTTT
J gene: TRBJ1-6; D gene: TRBD1; V gene: TRBV12-3/TRBV12-4; clone size: many; CDR3 protein: CASRGTGVPNSPLHF; CDR3 DNA: TGTGCCAGCAGGGGGACAGGGGTTCCTAATTCACCCCTCCACTTT
J gene: TRBJ1-2; D gene: NA; V gene: TRBV19; clone size: NA; CDR3 protein: CASSILDNYGYTF; CDR3 DNA: TGTGCCAGTAGTATTCTGGACAACTATGGCTACACCTTC
J gene: TRBJ1-4; D gene: NA; V gene: TRBV21-1; clone size: NA; CDR3 protein: CASSRDRGRLATNEKLFF; CDR3 DNA: TGTGCCAGCAGCAGGGACAGGGGGCGCCTGGCAACTAATGAAAAACTGTTTTTT
J gene: TRBJ1-1; D gene: TRBD1; V gene: TRBV10-3; clone size: few; CDR3 protein: CAIRLLGGETEAFF; CDR3 DNA: TGTGCCATTCGACTCTTAGGGGGCGAAACTGAAGCTTTCTTT
J gene: TRBJ2-5; D gene: NA; V gene: TRBV29-1; clone size: many; CDR3 protein: CSVVLQETQYF; CDR3 DNA: TGCAGCGTTGTCCTCCAAGAGACCCAGTACTTC
J gene: TRBJ2-6; D gene: NA; V gene: TRBV6-2/TRBV6-3; clone size: few; CDR3 protein: CASSPFSGANVLTF; CDR3 DNA: TGTGCCAGCAGTCCCTTCTCTGGGGCCAACGTCCTGACTTTC
J gene: TRBJ2-7; D gene: NA; V gene: TRBV7-8; clone size: NA; CDR3 protein: CASSLGGALSYEQYF; CDR3 DNA: TGTGCCAGCAGCTTAGGGGGGGCTCTCTCCTACGAGCAGTACTTC
J gene: TRBJ2-3; D gene: NA; V gene: TRBV5-6; clone size: NA; CDR3 protein: CAAGPSTDTQYF; CDR3 DNA: TGTGCCGCAGGGCCAAGCACAGATACGCAGTATTTT
J gene: TRBJ2-5; D gene: TRBD1; V gene: TRBV3-1; clone size: NA; CDR3 protein: CASSQRPTGVETQYF; CDR3 DNA: TGTGCCAGCAGCCAACGCCCGACAGGGGTTGAGACCCAGTACTTC
J gene: TRBJ2-3; D gene: NA; V gene: TRBV7-8; clone size: NA; CDR3 protein: CASSLASRVSTDTQYF; CDR3 DNA: TGTGCCAGCAGCTTAGCTTCCAGGGTTAGCACAGATACGCAGTATTTT
J gene: TRBJ1-1; D gene: TRBD1; V gene: TRBV5-1; clone size: few; CDR3 protein: CASSQTGAPNTEAFF; CDR3 DNA: TGCGCCAGCAGCCAGACAGGGGCCCCGAACACTGAAGCTTTCTTT
J gene: TRBJ2-7; D gene: NA; V gene: TRBV29-1; clone size: few; CDR3 protein: CSVTQMGGRSYEQYF; CDR3 DNA: TGCAGCGTGACTCAGATGGGGGGCCGGTCCTACGAGCAGTACTTC
J gene: TRBJ1-1; D gene: NA; V gene: TRBV29-1; clone size: few; CDR3 protein: CSVEADSPHTEAFF; CDR3 DNA: TGCAGCGTTGAAGCGGACAGTCCACATACTGAAGCTTTCTTT
J gene: TRBJ2-1; D gene: TRBD1; V gene: TRBV3-1; clone size: NA; CDR3 protein: CASSQDSGQGDNEQFF; CDR3 DNA: TGTGCCAGCAGCCAAGACTCAGGACAGGGTGACAATGAGCAGTTCTTC
J gene: TRBJ1-4; D gene: NA; V gene: TRBV12-5; clone size: few; CDR3 protein: CASGLSPRGSNEKLFF; CDR3 DNA: TGTGCTAGTGGTTTATCTCCCAGGGGTTCTAATGAAAAACTGTTTTTT
J gene: TRBJ1-6; D gene: TRBD1; V gene: TRBV6-2/TRBV6-3; clone size: few; CDR3 protein: CASSNPRGTGQSRSPLHF; CDR3 DNA: TGTGCCAGCAGTAACCCCCGCGGGACAGGGCAAAGCCGTTCACCCCTCCACTTT